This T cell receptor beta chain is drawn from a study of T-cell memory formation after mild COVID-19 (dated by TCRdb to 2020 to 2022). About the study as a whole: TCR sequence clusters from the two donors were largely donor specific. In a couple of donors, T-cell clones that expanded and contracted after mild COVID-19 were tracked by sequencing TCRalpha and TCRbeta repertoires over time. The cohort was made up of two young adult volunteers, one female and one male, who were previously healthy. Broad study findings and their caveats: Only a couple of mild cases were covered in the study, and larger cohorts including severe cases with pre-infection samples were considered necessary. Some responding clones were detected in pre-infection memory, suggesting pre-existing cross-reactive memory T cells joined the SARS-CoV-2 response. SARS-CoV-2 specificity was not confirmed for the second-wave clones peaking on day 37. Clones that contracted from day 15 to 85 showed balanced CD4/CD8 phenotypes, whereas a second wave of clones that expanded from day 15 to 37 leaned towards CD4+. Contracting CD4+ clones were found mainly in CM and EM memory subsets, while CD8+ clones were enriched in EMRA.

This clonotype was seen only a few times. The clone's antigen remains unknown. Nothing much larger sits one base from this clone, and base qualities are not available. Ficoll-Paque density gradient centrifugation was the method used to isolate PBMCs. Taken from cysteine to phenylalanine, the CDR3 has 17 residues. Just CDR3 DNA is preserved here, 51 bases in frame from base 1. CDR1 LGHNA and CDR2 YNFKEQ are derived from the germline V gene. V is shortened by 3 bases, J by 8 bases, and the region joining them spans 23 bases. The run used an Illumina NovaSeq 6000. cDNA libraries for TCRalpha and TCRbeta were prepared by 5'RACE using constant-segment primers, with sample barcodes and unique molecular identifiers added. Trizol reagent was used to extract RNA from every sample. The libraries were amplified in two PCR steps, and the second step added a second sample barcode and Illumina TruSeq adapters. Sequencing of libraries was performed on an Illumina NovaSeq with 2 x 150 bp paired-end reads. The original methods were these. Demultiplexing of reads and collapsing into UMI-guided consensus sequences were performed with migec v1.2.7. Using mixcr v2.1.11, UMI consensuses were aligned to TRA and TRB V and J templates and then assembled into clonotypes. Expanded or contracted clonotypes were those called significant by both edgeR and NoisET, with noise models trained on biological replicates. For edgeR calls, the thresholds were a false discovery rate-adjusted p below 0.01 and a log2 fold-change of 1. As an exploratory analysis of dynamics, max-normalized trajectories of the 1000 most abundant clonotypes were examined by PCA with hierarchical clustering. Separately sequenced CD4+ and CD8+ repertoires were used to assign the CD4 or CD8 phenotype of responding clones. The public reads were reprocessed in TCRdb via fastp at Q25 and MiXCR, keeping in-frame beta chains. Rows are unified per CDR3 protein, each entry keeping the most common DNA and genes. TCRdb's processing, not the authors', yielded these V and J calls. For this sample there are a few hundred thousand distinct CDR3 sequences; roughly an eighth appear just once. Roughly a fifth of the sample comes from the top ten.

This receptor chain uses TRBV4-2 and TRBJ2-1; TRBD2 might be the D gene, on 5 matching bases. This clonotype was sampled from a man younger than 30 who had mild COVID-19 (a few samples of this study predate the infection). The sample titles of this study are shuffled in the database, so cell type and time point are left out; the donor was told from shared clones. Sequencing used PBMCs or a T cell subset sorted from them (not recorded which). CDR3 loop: CASSQSRDFRVGDEQFF. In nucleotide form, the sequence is TGTGCCAGCAGCCAGTCACGGGATTTTCGTGTGGGAGATGAGCAGTTCTTC.